This T cell receptor beta chain emerged from a study of blood T cell repertoires in COVID-19. About the study: Spain, Italy and the United States supplied samples that represented acute and convalescent COVID-19. Sources were T cells, B-cell-depleted T cells, or PBMCs; the material itself was cDNA or gDNA.

The CDR3 is made up of 16 amino acids. Deletions cut 4 bases from V and 0 bases from J, with 11 bases between. The V gene's germline CDR1 is SGDLS and CDR2 YYNGEE. TCRdb keeps only in-frame clones here, not all; method: immunoSEQ multiplex PCR. Among just over 650,000 clones listed, 90% were seen once. The sequenced sample consisted of peripheral blood. The source of this sequence is a woman between 18 and 30 years old with acute or convalescent COVID-19. The chain joins TRBV9 to TRBJ1-6, with D tentatively TRBD1 (5 bases). The CDR3 DNA reads as TGTGCCAGCAGCTCTGGACAAAGCTCCTATAATTCACCCCTCCACTTT. Its protein is CASSSGQSSYNSPLHF.